A single sample gave rise to the 21 T cell receptor beta chains below, sequenced in a study of Graves' ophthalmopathy and Graves' hyperthyroidism. The authors amplified TCR beta CDR3 regions, and they did so from RNA transcripts for repertoire sequencing. HTBI primers were used in a first-round RT-PCR, which preceded a second-round multiplex PCR. In TCRdb, the multiplex PCR reads were re-called with MiXCR into one record per CDR3 protein. The data show roughly 410,000 distinct CDR3 sequences, 15% seen once. The sequenced sample consisted of peripheral blood. The receptors derive from a woman younger than 35 with stable Graves' hyperthyroidism.

This clonotype was counted ten times or more. V gene TRBV5-1 combines with J gene TRBJ1-2, with D possibly TRBD1 on 6 matching bases. CDR1 is SGHRS, CDR2 YFSETQ, per germline. The V end was cut by 2 bases, the J end by 5 bases, with 13 bases between. The CDR3 totals 14 residues. The CDR3 is CASSFRTDSYGYTF. The CDR3 DNA is TGCGCCAGCAGCTTCCGGACAGACTCGTATGGCTACACCTTC.

Turning to this clonotype: A much larger clone lies one base from this, so it may be a read error. This chain connects TRBV3-1 to TRBJ2-5; no firm D call. The CDR3 sequence is 17 residues long. Looked up from germline, CDR1 is LGHDT and CDR2 is YNNKEL (reference sequence). Trimming pared 3 bases from V and 5 bases from J, leaving 22 bases between. The CDR3: CASSQTSLVPTRETQYF. CDR3 coding DNA: TGTGCCAGCAGCCAGACCTCCTTGGTCCCAACGCGGGAGACCCAGTACTTC.

In this sample, this clonotype turned up many times. Written as DNA, the CDR3 is TGTGCCAGCAGTACCTCACAGGGTGCGGAGGAGCAGTACTTC. This encodes CASSTSQGAEEQYF. The chain combines TRBV6-2 or TRBV6-3 with TRBJ2-7; TRBD1 is a possible D gene (6 bases). The V gene lost 5 bases and the J gene lost 7 bases, with 18 bases spanning the gap. The CDR3 spans 14 residues. From germline, CDR1 is MNHEY and CDR2 SVGEGT.

This clonotype was counted ten times or more. Written as DNA, the CDR3 is TGTGCCAGCAGTGGACCTTGGGATGCCTACGAGCAGTACTTC. This sequence encodes CASSGPWDAYEQYF. The chain links TRBV25-1 to TRBJ2-7; D unclear. The CDR3 has 14 residues. V dropped 4 bases and J dropped 2 bases, with 12 bases sitting between them. Germline V gene lookup returns CDR1 MGHDK and CDR2 SYGVNS.

The V call is TRBV19, the J call TRBJ2-1, with D possibly being TRBD1 or TRBD2 (6 bases each). The germline V gene has CDR1 LNHDA and CDR2 SQIVND (reference sequence). CDR3 length equals 15 residues. Trimming removed 7 bases at V and 8 bases at J, with 21 bases between. Written as DNA, the CDR3 is TGTGCCAGTAACCGGGGGCTGGGCCCGGCTTATGAGCAGTTCTTC. Translated: CASNRGLGPAYEQFF.

This rearrangement joins TRBV7-2 to TRBJ1-1; D ambiguous. The CDR3 totals 13 residues. Germline V gene lookup returns CDR1 SGHTA and CDR2 FQGNSA. V was shortened by 5 bases and J by 5 bases, with 12 bases between the two germline ends. CDR3 in DNA: TGTGCCAGCAGCCCTACGGCGGGGACTGAAGCTTTCTTT. Translated, it gives CASSPTAGTEAFF.

This clonotype was detected only once. A clone one base away is much larger, so this may be a read error. The conserved phenylalanine or tryptophan normally closing the CDR3 is absent here, so this likely arose from a read error. The genes are TRBV3-1 and TRBJ1-2; D might be TRBD1 (6 bases). Trimming left V 6 bases short and J 8 bases short, with 16 bases between. Germline CDR1 and CDR2: LGHDT and YNNKEL (reference sequence). The CDR3 sequence is 13 residues long. The CDR3 nucleotides read TGTGCCAGCAGTTCACAGGGTACTGGGGGCTACACCTTG. It specifies CASSSQGTGGYTL.

A single count supports this clonotype. This chain connects TRBV7-2 to TRBJ2-2, with 9 bases fitting TRBD1. Germline loops: CDR1 SGHTA, CDR2 FQGNSA. This CDR3 comprises 14 residues. Losses at the gene ends were 4 bases for V and 7 bases for J; bases not matched to a gene: 4. CDR3: CASSYGQGSGELFF. The CDR3 nucleotides are TGTGCCAGCAGCTACGGACAGGGGAGCGGGGAGCTGTTTTTT.

This clonotype has a count of ten or more. The chain uses TRBV6-4 and TRBJ1-2, with a possible D match to TRBD1 (5 bases). This CDR3 contains 11 residues. The germline V gene has CDR1 MRHNA and CDR2 SNTAGT. Trimming removed 8 bases at V and 8 bases at J, with 12 bases between. This CDR3 is CASRGPWGYTF. The CDR3 DNA follows: TGTGCCAGCCGGGGCCCTTGGGGCTACACCTTC.

This clonotype was seen many times. This chain uses TRBV19 with TRBJ1-2; 8 nucleotides align to TRBD1. The CDR3 runs 14 residues. From germline, CDR1 is LNHDA and CDR2 SQIVND (reference sequence). With 5 bases clipped from V and 4 bases from J, the junction kept 6 bases outside the gene matches. The CDR3 DNA reads as TGTGCCAGTAGTCTTGGGACAGGAGCCTATGGCTACACCTTC. Translated: CASSLGTGAYGYTF.

This clonotype appeared many times. The chain joins TRBV19 to TRBJ1-2; 8 bases are shared with TRBD1. The CDR3 has 14 amino acids. V lost 2 bases, J lost 4 bases, and 3 bases stayed unmatched. Germline V CDR1 and CDR2: LNHDA, SQIVND (reference sequence). DNA of the CDR3: TGTGCCAGTAGTATAAACGGACAGGGCTATGGCTACACCTTC. Translated: CASSINGQGYGYTF.

This clonotype was seen repeatedly, ten times or more. The gene calls are TRBV3-1 and TRBJ1-2; D unclear. Between the trimmed V and J ends, which lost 1 base and 4 bases, there was a span of 7 bases. Germline V gene sequence: CDR1 LGHDT, CDR2 YNNKEL (reference sequence). CDR3 length: 13 amino acids. The CDR3 DNA sequence: TGTGCCAGCAGCCAAGGAGAAATCTATGGCTACACCTTC. It codes for CASSQGEIYGYTF.

This clonotype was found many times. V gene TRBV20-1 combines with J gene TRBJ2-7; 12 bases map to TRBD2. The germline gives CDR1 DFQATT, CDR2 SNEGSKA (reference sequence). V shed 4 bases, J shed 4 bases, and the junction held 2 bases outside the gene matches. This CDR3 spans 13 amino acids. Here the CDR3 DNA reads TGCAGTGCTAACGGACTAGCGGGGTACGAGCAGTACTTC. Its translation is CSANGLAGYEQYF.

This clonotype showed up many times. CDR3 nucleotide sequence: TGTGCCATCAGTGAACAGGGCAGCAATCAGCCCCAGCATTTT. Amino acids: CAISEQGSNQPQHF. This rearrangement joins TRBV10-3 to TRBJ1-5; a weak D match, TRBD1 (6 bases). Per germline, CDR1 ENHRY and CDR2 SYGVKD. The CDR3 runs 14 residues. Between the trimmed V and J ends, which lost 3 bases and 1 base, there was a span of 7 bases.

At least ten counts were recorded for this clonotype. The chain employs TRBV28 and TRBJ1-1; no reliable D call. Germline CDR1 is MDHEN and CDR2 is SYDVKM. This CDR3 has 13 amino acids. Between the trimmed V and J ends, which lost 6 bases and 2 bases, there was a span of 10 bases. The CDR3 region is CASSGLSNTEAFF. CDR3 bases: TGTGCCAGCAGCGGTCTGTCCAACACTGAAGCTTTCTTT.

This clonotype was detected a few times. CDR3 in DNA: TGTGCCAGCAGCTTAGGGGGATGGGGAGAGACCCAGTACTTC. Its protein is CASSLGGWGETQYF. V gene TRBV7-2 combines with J gene TRBJ2-5; D remains unclear. This CDR3 contains 14 residues. Germline loops: CDR1 SGHTA, CDR2 FQGNSA. V was shortened by 1 base and J by 4 bases, with 10 bases between the two germline ends.

This clonotype appeared many times. CDR3 region: CVKQGQNTEAFF. As DNA, the CDR3 is TGTGTAAAACAGGGGCAGAACACTGAAGCTTTCTTT. The chain is built from TRBV2 and TRBJ1-1; 7 positions match TRBD1. Germline V gene data show CDR1 as SNHLY and CDR2 as FYNNEI. The length of the CDR3 is 12 residues. The full variable domain, rest sourced from reference TRBV2 and TRBJ1-1, is EPEVTQTPSHQVTQMGQEVILRCVPISNHLYFYWYRQILGQKVEFLVSFYNNEISEKSEIFDDQFSVERPDGSNFTLKIRSTKLEDSAMYFCVKQGQNTEAFFGQGTRLTVV.

This clonotype has ten or more counts. The V and J genes are TRBV6-5 and TRBJ1-1; D gene unclear. Trimming took 4 bases from V and 1 from J, leaving 10 bases between them. CDR3 length equals 14 residues. Germline CDR1 MNHEY, CDR2 SVGAGI. CDR3 in amino acids: CASSFSLGNTEAFF. The DNA of the CDR3 is TGTGCCAGCAGTTTCTCGCTAGGGAACACTGAAGCTTTCTTT.

Many counts were recorded for this clonotype. This sequence joins TRBV12-3 or TRBV12-4 and TRBJ2-2, with D possibly matching TRBD1 (6 bases). V was trimmed by 6 bases and J by 13 bases, leaving 21 bases between them. This CDR3 has 14 residues. The CDR3 DNA is TGTGCCAGCAGCCCTACAGGGAACAAGGGCGGGCTGTTTTTT. Protein product: CASSPTGNKGGLFF.

A word on this clonotype: The final CDR3 position lacks the conserved phenylalanine or tryptophan, pointing to a likely read error. The chain recombines TRBV20-1 with TRBJ1-2, with D possibly matching TRBD1 (5 bases). With 3 bases removed from V and 2 bases from J, the gap between germline ends came to 13 bases. Germline CDR1 reads DFQATT; CDR2 reads SNEGSKA (reference sequence). The CDR3 is 14 amino acids. The CDR3: CSARDGTVNYGYTY. CDR3 nucleotide sequence: TGCAGTGCTAGGGACGGGACGGTCAACTATGGCTACACCTAC.

J is TRBJ1-2 and V is TRBV12-3 or TRBV12-4; 12 bases align to TRBD1. V shed 2 bases and J 2 bases; nucleotides not matched to a gene: 9. The CDR3 loop spans 18 amino acids. This chain's CDR3 is CASSLIGLGQGANYGYTF. The CDR3, as DNA: TGTGCCAGCAGTTTAATAGGGTTGGGACAGGGGGCCAACTATGGCTACACCTTC.